One TCR beta chain is described in this entry. This clonotype turned up a few times. What this receptor recognizes is not known. Nothing much larger sits one base from this clone, and base qualities are not available. This record comes from a study of T cells in Graves' hyperthyroidism and ophthalmopathy (dated 2019 in TCRdb). Regarding the study in general: Peripheral blood was sampled at the time of initial diagnosis, prior to any treatment. A discovery cohort of roughly 96 patients, approximately 45 with Graves' ophthalmopathy and fewer than 65 with stable Graves' hyperthyroidism, was used to find distinguishing TCR V-J signatures. Prospective prediction of ophthalmopathy was tested in an independent validation cohort consisting of some 20 hyperthyroidism patients and around 16 patients who later progressed to ophthalmopathy. The 90 to 100 discovery patients were randomly split 7:3 into training and test sets. Thyroid tissue and blood T-cell repertoires from roughly six Graves' hyperthyroidism patients were also compared in the study. After blood sampling, hyperthyroidism patients were treated with methimazole at a starting dose of 30 mg daily, and ophthalmopathy patients were treated with high-dose intravenous methylprednisolone. The paper reports TCR Vbeta CDR3 sequencing of approximately 140 peripheral blood samples: 43 ophthalmopathy, 70 to 85 hyperthyroidism and 17 progressor patients.

General findings and caveats noted by the study authors: In validation, the model predicted progression to ophthalmopathy a median of approximately 6.3 months before onset, with around 70% sensitivity and 72.22% specificity. Blood samples also contained most of the expanded thyroid clonotypes (frequency above 0.001), which suggests that blood repertoires may reflect thyroid immune responses. Ophthalmopathy was separated from stable hyperthyroidism by a 13 V-J signature model, with roughly 88% sensitivity and about 81% specificity obtained in cross-validation and 80%/75% obtained in testing. No statistical method was used to set the sample size in advance, and investigators knew the group allocation.

Amplification of TCR beta CDR3 regions was carried out from RNA transcripts. A first-round RT-PCR of the TCR CDR3 used the HTBI primer set with the Qiagen OneStep RT-PCR kit. Libraries were constructed in a second round of multiplex PCR, after which size selection and purification were performed. Paired-end sequencing of the libraries was performed with 100 bp reads on an Illumina HiSeq2000. From the authors' description of their analysis: SOAPnuke was used to process the raw data, with reads discarded if the reads contained adapters or uncalled bases, had a mean Phred below 15, or lacked an exact constant-primer or identifier match. High-quality paired reads were merged with COPE v1.2.5, and unique nucleotide sequences were defined as clonotypes. MiTCR v1.1 was used to align clonotypes to the IMGT TRBV, TRBD and TRBJ reference segments. The analysis included only V-J combinations with a frequency above 0.0001, which together covered 99% to 99.2% of the repertoires. A TCS score was defined as the ratio between F50 (clonal expansion) and ExV (chaos), using BLOSUM62-based TCRdist between CDR3 peptides within each V-J. Welch's t-statistics and random forest reduced around 510 V-J features to roughly 13, which were used in a naive Bayes classifier (R e1071). The public reads were quality trimmed at Q25 with fastp and then assembled into clones with MiXCR by TCRdb, keeping productive beta chains. Rows with one shared CDR3 protein collapse into an entry with the most common genes and DNA. TCRdb assigned the V and J calls; the authors' analysis was not used. The sample table contains 400,000 to 450,000 distinct CDR3 sequences; only one count was recorded for roughly 14% of them. Around 13% of the sample is taken by the ten largest.

Ophthalmopathy patients had moderately to severely active disease, Clinical Activity Score of at least 3, NOSPECS grade of at least 4, and duration under 3 months. Any patient with an uncontrolled infection, another autoimmune disease, pregnancy or lactation was excluded. Diagnoses were based on clinical symptoms, serum thyroxine and TRAb, thyroid ultrasound and orbital computed tomography. Ficoll-Paque density gradient centrifugation was used to isolate PBMCs from about 9 ml of fresh peripheral blood. Trizol reagent was used to extract total RNA, and RNA quality was then checked on an Agilent 2100 Bioanalyzer. Spanning cysteine to phenylalanine, the CDR3 consists of 14 amino acids. The kept DNA is CDR3 alone, 42 bases in frame from the first base. The germline V gene (reference sequence) specifies WNHNN as CDR1 and SYGVQD as CDR2. V is pared back by 3 bases and J by 4 bases, with 11 bases lying between the germline termini.

The origin of this receptor is a man between 18 and 35 years old with Graves' ophthalmopathy. The chain is assembled from TRBV10-1 and TRBJ2-3; perhaps TRBD2 is the D gene, with 5 bases matching. The specimen sequenced was blood. The bases are TGCGCCAGCAGTGAAGGACTGAGGGCAGATACGCAGTATTTT. Translated, it gives CASSEGLRADTQYF.